The entry that follows covers one T cell receptor (beta chain) sequence. Its matching antigen is unknown. Isolated per sample were at least 6 million PBMCs. Germline V gene sequence: CDR1 SEHNR, CDR2 FQNEAQ (reference sequence). V gave up 1 base and J gave up 0 bases, with 12 bases separating them. The CDR3 is 17 residues long. This record comes from a study of blood T cells in healthy people across ages. A sample-barcoded 5' primer and a J-beta primer mix were used in a second PCR of about 7 to 12 cycles. A single record per CDR3 protein comes from TCRdb applying MiXCR to the 5' RACE reads. The sample shows just over 800,000 distinct CDR3 sequences, under 80% of them seen only once. Notes on the study in general: Estimates drawn from one million T cells were deemed to understate diversity.

The sequenced sample was blood. The sequence derives from a man in his thirties or forties in good health. The rearrangement links TRBV7-9 to TRBJ1-4; the D is unclear. The CDR3 DNA reads as TGTGCCAGCAGCTTAGGAGGCGCAGGCGCAACTAATGAAAAACTGTTTTTT. This gives the protein CASSLGGAGATNEKLFF.